This is a list of T cell receptor beta chains from one sample in a study of neurological immune-mediated disorders. TCRdb ran MiXCR on the 5' RACE reads and lists one entry per CDR3 protein. Of tens of thousands of distinct CDR3 sequences in the sample, less than 15% are singletons; the top ten hold over 10%. Sequencing was done on a sample of PBMCs. Receptors originate from a man under 40 in good health. The conserved cysteine and the conserved F or W are not part of the CDR3 here. The order of the fields is V gene, J gene, CDR3 protein.

TRBV9	TRBJ2-7	ASSVAAAIGYEQY
TRBV12-3/TRBV12-4	TRBJ2-3	ASSALGTDTQY
TRBV24-1	TRBJ2-1	ATSDTQGAKYGEQF
TRBV28	TRBJ2-1	ASSRGGAGSYNEQF
TRBV5-1	TRBJ2-1	ASSMGQVYNEQF
TRBV5-1	TRBJ2-1	ASSKGQLTYNEQF
TRBV24-1	TRBJ1-1	ATSGENTEAF
TRBV6-1	TRBJ2-1	ASSEPPNNEQF
TRBV5-1	TRBJ1-3	ASSLDGGPSSGNTIY
TRBV10-2	TRBJ1-2	ASSEGDSYGYT
TRBV7-9	TRBJ2-3	ASSLRLAEASDTQY
TRBV12-3/TRBV12-4	TRBJ2-7	ASSFTGISPYEQY
TRBV28	TRBJ2-1	ASRDSGRDNEQF
TRBV5-1	TRBJ2-1	ASSLAGAIDEQF
TRBV20-1	TRBJ2-7	SARGDSGILRSYEQY
TRBV28	TRBJ2-7	ASSLGASPEQY
TRBV6-5	TRBJ2-1	ASRTGTAGEQF
TRBV4-1	TRBJ1-2	ASSQEGGSAGYT
TRBV20-1	TRBJ2-7	SAPSDRSSYEQY